The T cell receptor beta chain described here comes from a study of T cells in Graves' hyperthyroidism and ophthalmopathy. Study-level findings and limits: Through a model of 13 V-J features, ophthalmopathy was separated from stable hyperthyroidism. Peripheral blood also featured most of the thyroid clonotypes expanded above 0.001.

Duration under 3 months, a NOSPECS grade of at least 4, and a Clinical Activity Score of at least 3 characterized the ophthalmopathy patients. From approximately 9.5 ml of fresh peripheral blood, PBMCs were isolated. The TCR beta CDR3 regions underwent amplification using RNA transcripts as the source. First-round RT-PCR targeting the TCR CDR3 was performed with the HTBI primer set. TCRdb reprocessed the multiplex PCR reads with MiXCR, giving one entry per CDR3 protein. The profile shows 500,000 to 750,000 distinct CDR3 sequences, over 12% of them singletons. The CDR3 spans 17 residues. The junction had 9 bases not matched to a gene; V was cut back by 3 bases and J by 8 bases. Germline V gene lookup returns CDR1 MDHEN and CDR2 SYDVKM. This clonotype was picked up many times. Its antigen is still unknown.

The chain recombines TRBV28 with TRBJ2-1; 14 bases are a match to TRBD2. Sequencing was carried out using blood. This sequence originates from a woman aged 18-30 years with Graves' ophthalmopathy. CDR3 in amino acids: CASSFRGTSGSMYEQFF. For the CDR3, the DNA is TGTGCCAGCAGTTTCCGCGGGACTAGCGGGAGTATGTATGAGCAGTTCTTC.